Listed below are T cell receptor beta chains from one sample, sequenced in a study of neurological immune-mediated disorders. TCRdb re-called the 5' RACE reads through MiXCR, storing one row per CDR3 protein. Of tens of thousands of distinct CDR3 sequences in the sample, 2.5% were seen once. The sequencing sample was made of PBMCs. Receptors originate from a man aged 50-60 years with multiple sclerosis. CDR3s include the opening cysteine and the closing phenylalanine or tryptophan. D genes are given only for firm matches. Sizes are listed as how often the clone was seen (once, few, many) or a class if it is expanded.

NA | TRBJ1-3 | many | TRBV20-1 | CSATGFNSGNTIYF | TGCAGTGCTACAGGGTTTAACTCTGGAAACACCATATATTTT
TRBD1 | TRBJ1-2 | many | TRBV5-1 | CASSSGQGNGYTF | TGCGCCAGCAGCTCCGGACAGGGGAATGGCTACACCTTC
NA | TRBJ1-2 | many | TRBV12-3/TRBV12-4 | CASSLWAYGYTF | TGTGCCAGCAGCCTGTGGGCATATGGCTACACCTTC
TRBD1 | TRBJ1-6 | many | TRBV12-3/TRBV12-4 | CASSRTGDSPLHF | TGTGCCAGCAGTCGGACAGGGGATTCACCCCTCCACTTT
NA | TRBJ2-7 | many | TRBV6-6 | CASSSRGRGEQYF | TGTGCCAGCAGTTCCAGGGGTCGGGGCGAGCAGTACTTC
TRBD2 | TRBJ2-7 | many | TRBV12-3/TRBV12-4 | CASSVAGGSYEQYF | TGTGCCAGCAGTGTAGCGGGGGGCTCCTACGAGCAGTACTTC
NA | TRBJ2-3 | many | TRBV7-9 | CASSFGTSRFGTDTQYF | TGTGCCAGCAGCTTCGGCACTAGCCGATTCGGCACAGATACGCAGTATTTT
NA | TRBJ2-7 | many | TRBV7-2 | CASSLTHEQYF | TGTGCCAGCAGCTTGACCCACGAGCAGTACTTC
NA | TRBJ1-5 | many | TRBV12-3/TRBV12-4 | CASSFAPNQPQHF | TGTGCCAGCAGTTTTGCCCCCAATCAGCCCCAGCATTTT
NA | TRBJ2-6 | many | TRBV6-5 | CASSSGSSGANVLTF | TGTGCCAGCAGTTCAGGGTCCTCTGGGGCCAACGTCCTGACTTTC
NA | TRBJ2-4 | many | TRBV18 | CASSPREGGQNIQYF | TGTGCCAGCTCACCAAGGGAAGGGGGACAAAACATTCAGTACTTC
NA | TRBJ1-1 | few | TRBV4-3 | CASSLKRHSLNTEAFF | TGCGCCAGCAGCCTAAAACGTCACAGCCTTAACACTGAAGCTTTCTTT
NA | TRBJ1-1 | many | TRBV20-1 | CSARDLRANTEAFF | TGCAGTGCTAGAGATCTCCGGGCGAACACTGAAGCTTTCTTT
TRBD1 | TRBJ1-1 | many | TRBV7-2 | CASSLVGQGAYEAFF | TGTGCCAGCAGCTTAGTTGGTCAGGGGGCCTATGAAGCTTTCTTT
TRBD2 | TRBJ2-3 | many | TRBV5-1 | CASSLNGGAPTDTQYF | TGCGCCAGCAGCCTCAACGGGGGGGCTCCCACAGATACGCAGTATTTT
TRBD1 | TRBJ2-7 | many | TRBV7-2 | CASSWTGGRTYEQYF | TGTGCCAGCAGCTGGACAGGGGGCAGAACCTACGAGCAGTACTTC
TRBD1 | TRBJ1-1 | many | TRBV5-1 | CASSFGQGGNTEAFF | TGCGCCAGCAGCTTCGGACAGGGTGGGAACACTGAAGCTTTCTTT
NA | TRBJ2-1 | many | TRBV5-1 | CASVAGADSSYNEQFF | TGCGCCAGCGTCGCGGGGGCCGACAGCTCCTACAATGAGCAGTTCTTC